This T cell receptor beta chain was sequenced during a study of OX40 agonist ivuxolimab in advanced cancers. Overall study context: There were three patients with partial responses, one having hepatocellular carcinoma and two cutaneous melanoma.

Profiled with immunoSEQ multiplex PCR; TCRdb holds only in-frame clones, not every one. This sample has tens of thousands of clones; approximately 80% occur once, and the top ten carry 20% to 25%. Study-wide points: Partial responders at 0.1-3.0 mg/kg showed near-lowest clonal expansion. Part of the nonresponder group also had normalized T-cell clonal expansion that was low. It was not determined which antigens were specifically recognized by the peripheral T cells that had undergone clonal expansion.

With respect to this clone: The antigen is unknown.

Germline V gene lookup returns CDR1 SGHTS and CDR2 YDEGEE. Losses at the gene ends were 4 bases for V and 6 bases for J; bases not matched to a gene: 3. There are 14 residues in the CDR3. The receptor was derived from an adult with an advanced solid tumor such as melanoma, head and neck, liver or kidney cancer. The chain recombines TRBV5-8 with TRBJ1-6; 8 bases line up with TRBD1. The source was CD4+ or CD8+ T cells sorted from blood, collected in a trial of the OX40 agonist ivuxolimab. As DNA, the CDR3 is TGTGCCAGCAGCCGGGGACAGGTTAATTCACCCCTCCACTTT. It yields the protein CASSRGQVNSPLHF.